The TCR beta chain under discussion was sequenced for a study of cytomegalovirus exposure and HLA in healthy donors. The CDR3 consists of 16 residues. V dropped 1 base and J dropped 7 bases, with 14 bases sitting between them. CDR1 and CDR2 (germline): SGHTA, FQGNSA. The PCR used 60 Vbeta and 13 Jbeta primers. Profiling relied on immunoSEQ multiplex PCR, and the TCRdb table lists in-frame clones only, not all of them. The data contain hundreds of thousands of clones, roughly 84% of them singletons. Sequenced sample: PBMCs. The receptor comes from a boy younger than 10 in good health and CMV-seronegative. J is TRBJ1-6 and V is TRBV7-2; a possible D gene is TRBD1 (5 bases). CDR3 loop: CASSLVSGVGNSPLHF. DNA for the CDR3: TGTGCCAGCAGCTTAGTTTCGGGGGTGGGCAATTCACCCCTCCACTTT.